This entry features one TCR beta chain sequence. Its antigen is unidentified. These data come from a study of T cells in Graves' hyperthyroidism and ophthalmopathy. The CDR3 sequence is 16 residues long. The V and J ends lost 5 bases and 2 bases respectively, with 17 bases between them. RNA transcripts were the template for amplifying TCR beta CDR3 regions. The study used the HTBI primer set for a first-round RT-PCR of the TCR CDR3. TCRdb reprocessed the multiplex PCR reads via MiXCR and lists one record per CDR3 protein. Here the sample spans around 350,000 distinct CDR3 sequences, about 18% being singletons. Study findings and constraints: Ophthalmopathy cases were set apart from stable hyperthyroidism by a 13 V-J model. Clonotypes that were expanded in thyroid above 0.001 mostly appeared in blood too. The model made its ophthalmopathy prediction, and onset followed a median around 6.5 months later.

The chain links TRBV12-3 or TRBV12-4 to TRBJ2-3; TRBD2 is a possible D gene (6 bases). Sequencing used blood. The sequence was obtained from a woman in her 30s with Graves' hyperthyroidism that later progressed to Graves' ophthalmopathy. This CDR3 reads CASSPSVTGVTDTQYF. CDR3 bases: TGTGCCAGCAGTCCCAGCGTGACGGGAGTCACAGATACGCAGTATTTT.